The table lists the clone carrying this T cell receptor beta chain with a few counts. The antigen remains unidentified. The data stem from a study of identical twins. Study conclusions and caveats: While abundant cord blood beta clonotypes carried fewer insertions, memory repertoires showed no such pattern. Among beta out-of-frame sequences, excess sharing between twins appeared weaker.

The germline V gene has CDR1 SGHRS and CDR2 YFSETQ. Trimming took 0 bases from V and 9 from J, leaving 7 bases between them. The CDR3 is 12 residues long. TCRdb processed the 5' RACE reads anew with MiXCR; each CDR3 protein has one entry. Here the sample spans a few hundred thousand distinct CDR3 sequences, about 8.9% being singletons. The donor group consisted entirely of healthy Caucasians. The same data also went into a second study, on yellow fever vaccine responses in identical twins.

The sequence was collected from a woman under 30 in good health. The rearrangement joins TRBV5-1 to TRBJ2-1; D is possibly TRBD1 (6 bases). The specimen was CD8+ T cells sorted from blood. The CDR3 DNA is TGCGCCAGCAGCTTGGCAGGGGCTGAGCAGTTCTTC. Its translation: CASSLAGAEQFF.